This TCR beta chain was sequenced for a study of T cells in Graves' hyperthyroidism and ophthalmopathy. Findings of the study overall: Model-based prediction identified ophthalmopathy a median 6.5 months prior to its onset.

A word on this clonotype: Its target is not known.

Regions amplified from RNA transcripts were the TCR beta CDR3 regions. A first-round RT-PCR of the TCR CDR3 used the HTBI primer set. TCRdb reprocessed the multiplex PCR reads with MiXCR, giving one entry per CDR3 protein. The sample lists about 580,000 distinct CDR3 sequences; around 42% were seen once. The origin of this receptor is a woman aged 18-29 years with Graves' hyperthyroidism. The sequenced material came from peripheral blood or thyroid tissue (not recorded which).

The CDR3 region has the DNA TGCGCCGGAAACAGGGACCTATTCAACGAGCAGTACTTC. It codes for CAGNRDLFNEQYF. This chain joins TRBV10-2 and TRBJ2-7, with a tentative D call TRBD1 (6 bases). This CDR3 region has 13 residues. Germline lookup yields CDR1 WSHSY and CDR2 SAAADI. The V end lost 11 bases, the J end lost 5 bases, and 19 bases lay between the germline ends.